Listed here are 13 T cell receptor beta chains from one sample, sequenced in a study of T cell responses to AZD1222 COVID-19 vaccine. Method: immunoSEQ multiplex PCR; TCRdb's copy keeps in-frame clones and lacks some. The sample shows about 140,000 clones, approximately 90% of them seen only once. The sample in question was peripheral blood, obtained on day 0 of AZD1222 vaccination. All receptors derive from an adult in good health.

This clone was seen a single time. The chain has TRBV24-1 and TRBJ2-5; 8 bases fit TRBD2. The V and J ends lost 4 bases and 1 base, in that order; junction bases with no gene match: 13. Germline V lookup: CDR1 KGHDR, CDR2 SFDVKD. The CDR3 length is 18 residues. The CDR3 loop is CATSDALRGAWVQETQYF. CDR3 nucleotide sequence: TGTGCCACCAGTGACGCACTGCGGGGGGCATGGGTCCAAGAGACCCAGTACTTC.

The V gene is TRBV7-9, the J gene TRBJ2-1; TRBD2 agrees at 15 bases. V trimming: 5 bases; J trimming: 8 bases; junction bases outside the gene matches: 10. Per the germline V gene, CDR1 is SEHNR and CDR2 is FQNEAQ (reference sequence). CDR3 length equals 17 residues. CDR3: CASSPRTSGRAMYEQFF. The DNA for the CDR3 is TGTGCCAGCAGCCCTCGGACTAGCGGGAGGGCTATGTATGAGCAGTTCTTC.

V usage is TRBV5-4 and J usage is TRBJ2-1, with D perhaps TRBD1 or TRBD2 (5 bases each). The CDR3 length is 15 residues. The V and J ends lost 0 bases and 4 bases respectively, with 11 bases between them. CDR1 and CDR2 from the germline V gene are SGHNT and YYREEE (reference sequence). The CDR3 DNA follows: TGTGCCAGCAGCTTGGACACGGGGCCGTACAATGAGCAGTTCTTC. Residues: CASSLDTGPYNEQFF.

The chain joins TRBV11-3 to TRBJ1-2; D is possibly TRBD1 (5 bases). This CDR3 spans 16 amino acids. With 5 bases removed from V and 2 bases from J, the gap between germline ends came to 18 bases. Germline V gene lookup returns CDR1 SGHNT and CDR2 YENEEA. The CDR3 DNA is TGTGCCAGCAGCAAAGCCGGGACGGGGACCAACTATGGCTACACCTTC. Translation: CASSKAGTGTNYGYTF. Full variable domain (outside the CDR3, taken from reference TRBV11-3 and TRBJ1-2): EAGVVQSPRYKIIEKKQPVAFWCNPISGHNTLYWYLQNLGQGPELLIRYENEEAVDDSQLPKDRFSAERLKGVDSTLKIQPAELGDSAVYLCASSKAGTGTNYGYTFGSGTRLTVV.

This clone showed up just a few times. The chain links TRBV7-9 to TRBJ2-7; D is undetermined. This CDR3 contains 13 residues. Deletions cut 1 base from V and 2 bases from J, with 6 bases between. From germline, CDR1 is SEHNR and CDR2 FQNEAQ (reference sequence). In DNA form, the CDR3 reads TGTGCCAGCAGCTTAGTGCCCACCTACGAGCAGTACTTC. It yields the protein CASSLVPTYEQYF.

This chain uses TRBV4-1 with TRBJ1-1; 8 nucleotides align to TRBD1. The CDR3 is 15 residues long. CDR1 is MGHRA, CDR2 YSYEKL, per germline. V lost 2 bases and J lost 4; bases outside the gene matches: 6. The CDR3 DNA reads TGCGCCAGCAGCCAAACCGGGACAGGCTTCACTGAAGCTTTCTTT. Translated: CASSQTGTGFTEAFF.

The rearrangement joins TRBV20-1 to TRBJ2-7, with unresolved D. Germline CDR1 reads DFQATT; CDR2 reads SNEGSKA (reference sequence). The V end was cut by 1 base, the J end by 6 bases, with 4 bases between. The CDR3 is 10 amino acids. This CDR3 reads CSARGTEQYF. Written as DNA, the CDR3 is TGCAGTGCTAGAGGCACCGAGCAGTACTTC.

The table lists this clone with a count of one. The V call is TRBV9, the J call TRBJ1-1; D call uncertain. The CDR3 extends over 13 amino acids. Germline assignment: CDR1 SGDLS and CDR2 YYNGEE. The V gene lost 0 bases and the J gene lost 5 bases, with 8 bases spanning the gap. This CDR3 is CASSVVRGTEAFF. DNA for the CDR3: TGTGCCAGCAGCGTAGTAAGAGGGACTGAAGCTTTCTTT. The whole variable domain, remainder taken from reference TRBV9 and TRBJ1-1, is DSGVTQTPKHLITATGQRVTLRCSPRSGDLSVYWYQQSLDQGLQFLIQYYNGEERAKGNILERFSAQQFPDLHSELNLSSLELGDSALYFCASSVVRGTEAFFGQGTRLTVV.

The J gene is TRBJ1-1, the V gene TRBV19; 7 nucleotides match TRBD1. CDR1 is LNHDA, CDR2 SQIVND, per germline (reference sequence). The CDR3 totals 16 residues. V lost 5 bases and J lost 0; bases outside the gene matches: 9. The CDR3 here is CASSSRGGTVNTEAFF. The CDR3 region has the DNA TGTGCCAGTAGTTCCCGGGGCGGGACAGTGAACACTGAAGCTTTCTTT.

CDR3 loop: CASAFGQSEQYF. The CDR3 nucleotides read TGTGCCAGCGCGTTCGGCCAGAGCGAGCAGTACTTC. V gene TRBV2 combines with J gene TRBJ2-7; D remains ambiguous. This CDR3 spans 12 amino acids. Germline-derived CDR1 and CDR2 are SNHLY and FYNNEI. V lost 8 bases and J 6 bases, leaving 14 bases between the germline ends.

This chain joins TRBV15 and TRBJ2-7; TRBD1 or TRBD2 may be the D gene (6 bases each). This CDR3 is 17 amino acids long. The V and J ends lost 2 bases and 5 bases respectively, with 22 bases between them. The V gene's germline CDR1 is LNHNV and CDR2 YYDKDF (reference sequence). The CDR3 nucleotides read TGTGCCACCAGCAGACTCCCAAAAGGGGGGATGTCGGACGAGCAGTACTTC. Amino acid sequence: CATSRLPKGGMSDEQYF.

The chain links TRBV6-5 to TRBJ1-2; TRBD1 aligns across 10 bases. The CDR3 consists of 15 residues. V gave up 8 bases and J gave up 5 bases; unmatched junction bases: 11. CDR1 and CDR2 from the germline V gene are MNHEY and SVGAGI. The CDR3, as DNA: TGTGCCAGCGATGGACAGGGGGTAACTTCTTATGGCTACACCTTC. Translating gives CASDGQGVTSYGYTF.

The CDR3 is CSVNRGRAEAFF. The CDR3 coding sequence is TGCAGCGTTAACAGGGGGAGGGCTGAAGCTTTCTTT. The V call is TRBV29-1, the J call TRBJ1-1; 8 nucleotides match TRBD1. J lost 6 bases, V lost 5 bases, and 5 bases had no gene match. The CDR3 consists of 12 residues. CDR1 SQVTM and CDR2 ANQGSEA come from the germline V gene. Variable domain in full (rest from reference TRBV29-1 and TRBJ1-1): SAVISQKPSRDICQRGTSLTIQCQVDSQVTMMFWYRQQPGQSLTLIATANQGSEATYESGFVIDKFPISRPNLTFSTLTVSNMSPEDSSIYLCSVNRGRAEAFFGQGTRLTVV.